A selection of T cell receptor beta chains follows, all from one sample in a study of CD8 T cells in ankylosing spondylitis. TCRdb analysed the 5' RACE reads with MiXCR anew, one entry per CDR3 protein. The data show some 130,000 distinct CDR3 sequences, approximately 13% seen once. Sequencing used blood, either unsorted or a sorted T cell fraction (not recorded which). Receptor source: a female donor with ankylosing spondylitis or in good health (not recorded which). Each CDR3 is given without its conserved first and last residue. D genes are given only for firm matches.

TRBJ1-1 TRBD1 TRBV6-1 ASSQGQRNTEAF
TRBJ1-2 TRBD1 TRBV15 ATSSRSGQGVVGYT
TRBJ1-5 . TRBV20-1 SATPGTLDQPQH
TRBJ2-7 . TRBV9 ASSVGSLSYEQY
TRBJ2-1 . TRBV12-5 ASARSGPQF
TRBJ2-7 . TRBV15 ATSRLGTYEQY
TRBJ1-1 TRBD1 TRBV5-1 ASSLWVGGEGGTEAF
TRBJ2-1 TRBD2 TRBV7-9 ASSQPGGSYNEQF
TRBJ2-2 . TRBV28 ASSDWGLADSTGELF
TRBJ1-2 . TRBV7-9 ASSFPGTDYGYT
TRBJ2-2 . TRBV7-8 ASSLATGTNTGELF
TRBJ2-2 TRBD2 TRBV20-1 SASLSGAANTGELF
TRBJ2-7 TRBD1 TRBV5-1 ASSFGVDGTAPYEQY
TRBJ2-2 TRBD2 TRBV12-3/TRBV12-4 ASSLFGGIIAGELF
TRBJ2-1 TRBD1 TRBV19 ASSIGTAYNEQF
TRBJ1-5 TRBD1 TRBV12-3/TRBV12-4 ASRADRSGQPQH
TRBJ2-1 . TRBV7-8 ASSSYRLGSYNEQF
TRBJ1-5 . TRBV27 ASSLTGPPSNQPQH
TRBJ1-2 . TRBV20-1 SASLSDYGYT
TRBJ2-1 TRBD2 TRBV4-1 ASSQERERYNEQF
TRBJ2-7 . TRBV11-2 ASSITGKHGEQY
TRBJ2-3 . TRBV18 ASSPRALMADLTDTQY